This is a list of T cell receptor beta chains from one sample in a study of T cell responses to AZD1222 COVID-19 vaccine. Data came from immunoSEQ multiplex PCR; TCRdb stores just in-frame clones and leaves some out. The repertoire includes about 150,000 clones, around nine tenths of them detected once, and 4% to 6% sits in the top ten. The sample consisted of peripheral blood, taken on day 0 of AZD1222 vaccination. The receptors stem from an adult in good health. Each CDR3 is given with its conserved first and last residue. The order of the fields is J gene, V gene, D gene, clone size, CDR3 protein, CDR3 DNA. D genes are given only for firm matches. Clone size is given for some rows only: seen once, a few or many times, or a class if the clone is expanded.

TRBJ2-6	TRBV10-3	-	-	CAITPTGGANVLTF	TGTGCCATCACCCCGACTGGCGGGGCCAACGTCCTGACTTTC
TRBJ1-2	TRBV6-2/TRBV6-3	-	-	CASSYQGRRGGYTF	TGTGCCAGCAGTTACCAAGGGCGTAGGGGTGGCTACACCTTC
TRBJ2-3	TRBV7-3	TRBD1	-	CASSLMGQGTDTQYF	TGTGCCAGCAGCTTAATGGGACAGGGCACAGATACGCAGTATTTT
TRBJ1-1	TRBV11-2	-	-	CASSRRPIEAFF	TGTGCCAGCAGCCGAAGACCCATTGAAGCTTTCTTT
TRBJ2-2	TRBV4-1	-	-	CASSLLGTGELFF	TGCGCCAGCAGCCTGCTTGGTACCGGGGAGCTGTTTTTT
TRBJ1-1	TRBV14	-	-	CASSLQLNTEAFF	TGTGCCAGCAGCCTTCAATTGAACACTGAAGCTTTCTTT
TRBJ1-6	TRBV14	-	once	CASRAGRRNSPLHF	TGTGCCAGCAGGGCAGGGAGGCGTAATTCACCCCTCCACTTT
TRBJ2-1	TRBV18	-	-	CASSPPSYNEQFF	TGTGCCAGCTCACCACCCTCCTACAATGAGCAGTTCTTC
TRBJ2-2	TRBV18	-	-	CASSPSQGSGELFF	TGTGCCAGCTCACCAAGCCAGGGGTCCGGGGAGCTGTTTTTT
TRBJ1-1	TRBV5-4	-	-	CASSRQDGEDTEAFF	TGTGCCAGCAGCCGCCAAGATGGTGAGGACACTGAAGCTTTCTTT
TRBJ2-1	TRBV4-2	-	-	CASSQVAVAGNEQFF	TGTGCCAGCAGCCAGGTGGCGGTGGCGGGCAATGAGCAGTTCTTC
TRBJ1-1	TRBV9	TRBD1	once	CASSGQGPEAFF	TGTGCCAGCAGCGGACAGGGGCCCGAAGCTTTCTTT
TRBJ2-5	TRBV21-1	-	-	CASSKADDQETQYF	TGTGCCAGCAGCAAAGCGGACGACCAAGAGACCCAGTACTTC
TRBJ2-3	TRBV4-3	TRBD1	-	CASSQGSRGQASTDTQYF	TGCGCCAGCAGCCAAGGGTCTCGGGGACAGGCCAGCACAGATACGCAGTATTTT
TRBJ2-7	TRBV25-1	-	-	CASKGDSSYEQYF	TGTGCCAGCAAGGGTGATAGCTCCTACGAGCAGTACTTC
TRBJ1-6	TRBV4-2	TRBD1	-	CASRNRDRGPPLHF	TGTGCCAGCAGGAACCGGGACAGGGGTCCACCCCTCCACTTT
TRBJ1-2	TRBV7-9	TRBD1	once	CASSLGRGRGEDYGYTF	TGTGCCAGCAGCTTAGGCAGGGGGCGCGGTGAGGACTATGGCTACACCTTC
TRBJ2-1	TRBV19	TRBD2	-	CASSIDRGGGDYNEQFF	TGTGCCAGTAGTATAGATCGTGGCGGGGGAGACTACAATGAGCAGTTCTTC
TRBJ1-2	TRBV5-6	TRBD1	-	CASSLSGGTGRYGYTF	TGTGCCAGCAGCTTATCGGGAGGGACAGGAAGATATGGCTACACCTTC
TRBJ2-2	TRBV28	-	-	CASSLKQPRSNTGELFF	TGTGCCAGCAGTTTGAAGCAGCCCAGATCGAACACCGGGGAGCTGTTTTTT
TRBJ1-2	TRBV5-4	TRBD1	-	CASSDRDRGLTYYGYTF	TGTGCCAGCAGCGACCGGGACAGGGGCCTCACCTACTATGGCTACACCTTC
TRBJ1-1	TRBV7-3	-	-	CASSLRGFTEAFF	TGTGCCAGCAGCCTCAGAGGGTTCACTGAAGCTTTCTTT
TRBJ1-3	TRBV4-2	-	once	CASSQESGNTIYF	TGTGCCAGCAGCCAAGAGTCTGGAAACACCATATATTTT
TRBJ1-1	TRBV9	-	-	CASSVQGNTEAFF	TGTGCCAGCAGCGTACAGGGGAACACTGAAGCTTTCTTT
TRBJ2-1	TRBV29-1	-	-	CSVVRGHEQFF	TGCAGCGTTGTGCGGGGCCATGAGCAGTTCTTC
TRBJ1-3	TRBV6-5	-	-	CASSYTGGLNGNTIYF	TGTGCCAGCAGTTACACGGGGGGCCTTAACGGAAACACCATATATTTT
TRBJ2-2	TRBV4-3	TRBD2	-	CASSLQLVTSGSLNTGELFF	TGCGCCAGCAGCCTTCAGCTGGTGACTAGCGGGAGTTTGAACACCGGGGAGCTGTTTTTT
TRBJ2-1	TRBV28	TRBD2	-	CASSFPAGEVDEQFF	TGTGCCAGCAGTTTCCCAGCGGGAGAGGTCGATGAGCAGTTCTTC
TRBJ1-5	TRBV7-9	-	-	CASSLGETQHF	TGTGCCAGCAGCTTAGGGGAAACCCAGCATTTT
TRBJ2-2	TRBV4-3	TRBD2	-	CASSLRALAGNTGELFF	TGCGCCAGCAGCTTAAGGGCACTAGCGGGGAACACCGGGGAGCTGTTTTTT
TRBJ2-7	TRBV7-9	-	-	CASKKTGPAEQYF	TGTGCCAGCAAAAAGACAGGCCCAGCCGAGCAGTACTTC
TRBJ2-1	TRBV28	-	-	CASRREEQFF	TGTGCCAGCAGGCGGGAAGAGCAGTTCTTC
TRBJ2-7	TRBV12-1	-	once	CASSSVQRGPYEQYF	TGTGCCAGCAGCTCCGTGCAGCGGGGACCCTACGAGCAGTACTTC
TRBJ1-1	TRBV4-2	TRBD1	-	CASSQAFGDSRAEAFF	TGTGCCAGCAGCCAAGCATTTGGGGACAGTCGGGCTGAAGCTTTCTTT
TRBJ2-1	TRBV7-9	-	-	CASRLGAPTSHEQFF	TGTGCCAGCAGACTAGGGGCGCCGACCAGCCATGAGCAGTTCTTC
TRBJ1-2	TRBV19	TRBD1	once	CASGDGQGVSYGYTF	TGTGCCAGTGGTGATGGACAGGGGGTCAGCTATGGCTACACCTTC
TRBJ1-1	TRBV28	TRBD1	-	CASSFNRGPSSTEAFF	TGTGCCAGCAGTTTCAATAGGGGGCCCTCATCCACTGAAGCTTTCTTT